This T cell receptor (beta chain) originates from a study of a mutant IDH1 vaccine in newly diagnosed glioma (dated by TCRdb to the early 2020s). About the investigation overall: Patients were given eight vaccinations, in weeks 1, 3, 5, 7, 11, 15, 19 and 23, which matched visits V03 through V10. Longitudinal TCRB deep sequencing was done for 25 treated patients, wherever samples were available for exploratory analyses. Of the 25 to 40 treated patients, roughly 60% were male and about 40% were female, and the mean age was approximately 37 years. Peripheral blood was drawn at six visits: V03 (baseline), V05, V07, V10, V12 and V13. In the chemotherapy-containing groups, vaccination started alongside temozolomide cycles, whereas in patients who had radiotherapy alone it started 4-6 weeks after radiotherapy. Before enrollment, most patients had been given radiochemotherapy with temozolomide as standard therapy, while the rest had received either radiotherapy alone or temozolomide alone.

As concerns this clone: Its antigen is not yet known. Per-base qualities were not stored, and no clone one base away is much larger.

Read against the paper, the sample's time point label means: week 23, last vaccination. A 20-mer mutant IDH1 peptide at 300 micrograms in Montanide made up each vaccine dose, which was injected subcutaneously together with topical imiquimod. The donors had newly diagnosed IDH1-mutant astrocytomas of WHO grade 3 or 4 that showed loss of nuclear ATRX. The samples were drawn from NOA16, a multicentre, single-arm, open-label phase I trial in Germany that tested a mutant IDH1 peptide vaccine in humans for the first time. Genomic DNA for TCRB sequencing was isolated from EDTA blood with the DNeasy Blood and Tissue Kit. Preparation of the library involved the immunoSEQ multiplex PCR assay. Rearranged TCR beta chain sequences were amplified using the hsTCRB Kit according to the manufacturer's protocol. An Illumina MiSeq was used to sequence the TCRB libraries. Regarding the original processing steps: Demultiplexing, trimming and gene mapping were performed with the kit vendor's proprietary platform. The source is immuneACCESS, and TCRdb retained only in-frame sequences with V and J called. Part of the clones is not carried over; for the studies checked, unresolved V genes explain less than half of this, and the remainder is unexplained. D and trimming come from the DNA, and the V and J calls and clone size come from that table. This sample has under 45,000 clones in its table, and 75% to 95% of those were observed once. The ten largest clones capture less than 5% of the sample.

Points the paper makes about the study in general: Changes in the top peripheral T cell clonotypes picked up by TCRB sequencing did not appear to be linked to pseudoprogression. Across multiple MHC alleles, vaccine-induced immune responses were seen in 90% to 95% of patients. Selection of PBMC samples for TCRB deep sequencing was based on availability. It was noted by the authors that analyses of patient blood samples could not be reproduced owing to sample limitations.

The CDR3 measures 14 amino acids from cysteine to phenylalanine. CDR3 DNA only is kept here, 42 bases in frame from base 1. V is cut back by 5 bases and J by 6 bases, with 8 bases in the junction unmatched. According to the germline V gene, CDR1 reads MNHEY and CDR2 reads SVGAGI. Recombination connected TRBV6-5 to TRBJ2-3; 7 junctional bases match TRBD1. The specimen was PBMCs, collected from a glioma patient whose treatment included an IDH1 peptide vaccine. This receptor was identified in a man aged 45-65 years with glioma. The CDR3 region reads CASSPTRGRDTQYF. In nucleotides, the sequence is TGTGCCAGCAGTCCCACTAGGGGGCGTGATACGCAGTATTTT.